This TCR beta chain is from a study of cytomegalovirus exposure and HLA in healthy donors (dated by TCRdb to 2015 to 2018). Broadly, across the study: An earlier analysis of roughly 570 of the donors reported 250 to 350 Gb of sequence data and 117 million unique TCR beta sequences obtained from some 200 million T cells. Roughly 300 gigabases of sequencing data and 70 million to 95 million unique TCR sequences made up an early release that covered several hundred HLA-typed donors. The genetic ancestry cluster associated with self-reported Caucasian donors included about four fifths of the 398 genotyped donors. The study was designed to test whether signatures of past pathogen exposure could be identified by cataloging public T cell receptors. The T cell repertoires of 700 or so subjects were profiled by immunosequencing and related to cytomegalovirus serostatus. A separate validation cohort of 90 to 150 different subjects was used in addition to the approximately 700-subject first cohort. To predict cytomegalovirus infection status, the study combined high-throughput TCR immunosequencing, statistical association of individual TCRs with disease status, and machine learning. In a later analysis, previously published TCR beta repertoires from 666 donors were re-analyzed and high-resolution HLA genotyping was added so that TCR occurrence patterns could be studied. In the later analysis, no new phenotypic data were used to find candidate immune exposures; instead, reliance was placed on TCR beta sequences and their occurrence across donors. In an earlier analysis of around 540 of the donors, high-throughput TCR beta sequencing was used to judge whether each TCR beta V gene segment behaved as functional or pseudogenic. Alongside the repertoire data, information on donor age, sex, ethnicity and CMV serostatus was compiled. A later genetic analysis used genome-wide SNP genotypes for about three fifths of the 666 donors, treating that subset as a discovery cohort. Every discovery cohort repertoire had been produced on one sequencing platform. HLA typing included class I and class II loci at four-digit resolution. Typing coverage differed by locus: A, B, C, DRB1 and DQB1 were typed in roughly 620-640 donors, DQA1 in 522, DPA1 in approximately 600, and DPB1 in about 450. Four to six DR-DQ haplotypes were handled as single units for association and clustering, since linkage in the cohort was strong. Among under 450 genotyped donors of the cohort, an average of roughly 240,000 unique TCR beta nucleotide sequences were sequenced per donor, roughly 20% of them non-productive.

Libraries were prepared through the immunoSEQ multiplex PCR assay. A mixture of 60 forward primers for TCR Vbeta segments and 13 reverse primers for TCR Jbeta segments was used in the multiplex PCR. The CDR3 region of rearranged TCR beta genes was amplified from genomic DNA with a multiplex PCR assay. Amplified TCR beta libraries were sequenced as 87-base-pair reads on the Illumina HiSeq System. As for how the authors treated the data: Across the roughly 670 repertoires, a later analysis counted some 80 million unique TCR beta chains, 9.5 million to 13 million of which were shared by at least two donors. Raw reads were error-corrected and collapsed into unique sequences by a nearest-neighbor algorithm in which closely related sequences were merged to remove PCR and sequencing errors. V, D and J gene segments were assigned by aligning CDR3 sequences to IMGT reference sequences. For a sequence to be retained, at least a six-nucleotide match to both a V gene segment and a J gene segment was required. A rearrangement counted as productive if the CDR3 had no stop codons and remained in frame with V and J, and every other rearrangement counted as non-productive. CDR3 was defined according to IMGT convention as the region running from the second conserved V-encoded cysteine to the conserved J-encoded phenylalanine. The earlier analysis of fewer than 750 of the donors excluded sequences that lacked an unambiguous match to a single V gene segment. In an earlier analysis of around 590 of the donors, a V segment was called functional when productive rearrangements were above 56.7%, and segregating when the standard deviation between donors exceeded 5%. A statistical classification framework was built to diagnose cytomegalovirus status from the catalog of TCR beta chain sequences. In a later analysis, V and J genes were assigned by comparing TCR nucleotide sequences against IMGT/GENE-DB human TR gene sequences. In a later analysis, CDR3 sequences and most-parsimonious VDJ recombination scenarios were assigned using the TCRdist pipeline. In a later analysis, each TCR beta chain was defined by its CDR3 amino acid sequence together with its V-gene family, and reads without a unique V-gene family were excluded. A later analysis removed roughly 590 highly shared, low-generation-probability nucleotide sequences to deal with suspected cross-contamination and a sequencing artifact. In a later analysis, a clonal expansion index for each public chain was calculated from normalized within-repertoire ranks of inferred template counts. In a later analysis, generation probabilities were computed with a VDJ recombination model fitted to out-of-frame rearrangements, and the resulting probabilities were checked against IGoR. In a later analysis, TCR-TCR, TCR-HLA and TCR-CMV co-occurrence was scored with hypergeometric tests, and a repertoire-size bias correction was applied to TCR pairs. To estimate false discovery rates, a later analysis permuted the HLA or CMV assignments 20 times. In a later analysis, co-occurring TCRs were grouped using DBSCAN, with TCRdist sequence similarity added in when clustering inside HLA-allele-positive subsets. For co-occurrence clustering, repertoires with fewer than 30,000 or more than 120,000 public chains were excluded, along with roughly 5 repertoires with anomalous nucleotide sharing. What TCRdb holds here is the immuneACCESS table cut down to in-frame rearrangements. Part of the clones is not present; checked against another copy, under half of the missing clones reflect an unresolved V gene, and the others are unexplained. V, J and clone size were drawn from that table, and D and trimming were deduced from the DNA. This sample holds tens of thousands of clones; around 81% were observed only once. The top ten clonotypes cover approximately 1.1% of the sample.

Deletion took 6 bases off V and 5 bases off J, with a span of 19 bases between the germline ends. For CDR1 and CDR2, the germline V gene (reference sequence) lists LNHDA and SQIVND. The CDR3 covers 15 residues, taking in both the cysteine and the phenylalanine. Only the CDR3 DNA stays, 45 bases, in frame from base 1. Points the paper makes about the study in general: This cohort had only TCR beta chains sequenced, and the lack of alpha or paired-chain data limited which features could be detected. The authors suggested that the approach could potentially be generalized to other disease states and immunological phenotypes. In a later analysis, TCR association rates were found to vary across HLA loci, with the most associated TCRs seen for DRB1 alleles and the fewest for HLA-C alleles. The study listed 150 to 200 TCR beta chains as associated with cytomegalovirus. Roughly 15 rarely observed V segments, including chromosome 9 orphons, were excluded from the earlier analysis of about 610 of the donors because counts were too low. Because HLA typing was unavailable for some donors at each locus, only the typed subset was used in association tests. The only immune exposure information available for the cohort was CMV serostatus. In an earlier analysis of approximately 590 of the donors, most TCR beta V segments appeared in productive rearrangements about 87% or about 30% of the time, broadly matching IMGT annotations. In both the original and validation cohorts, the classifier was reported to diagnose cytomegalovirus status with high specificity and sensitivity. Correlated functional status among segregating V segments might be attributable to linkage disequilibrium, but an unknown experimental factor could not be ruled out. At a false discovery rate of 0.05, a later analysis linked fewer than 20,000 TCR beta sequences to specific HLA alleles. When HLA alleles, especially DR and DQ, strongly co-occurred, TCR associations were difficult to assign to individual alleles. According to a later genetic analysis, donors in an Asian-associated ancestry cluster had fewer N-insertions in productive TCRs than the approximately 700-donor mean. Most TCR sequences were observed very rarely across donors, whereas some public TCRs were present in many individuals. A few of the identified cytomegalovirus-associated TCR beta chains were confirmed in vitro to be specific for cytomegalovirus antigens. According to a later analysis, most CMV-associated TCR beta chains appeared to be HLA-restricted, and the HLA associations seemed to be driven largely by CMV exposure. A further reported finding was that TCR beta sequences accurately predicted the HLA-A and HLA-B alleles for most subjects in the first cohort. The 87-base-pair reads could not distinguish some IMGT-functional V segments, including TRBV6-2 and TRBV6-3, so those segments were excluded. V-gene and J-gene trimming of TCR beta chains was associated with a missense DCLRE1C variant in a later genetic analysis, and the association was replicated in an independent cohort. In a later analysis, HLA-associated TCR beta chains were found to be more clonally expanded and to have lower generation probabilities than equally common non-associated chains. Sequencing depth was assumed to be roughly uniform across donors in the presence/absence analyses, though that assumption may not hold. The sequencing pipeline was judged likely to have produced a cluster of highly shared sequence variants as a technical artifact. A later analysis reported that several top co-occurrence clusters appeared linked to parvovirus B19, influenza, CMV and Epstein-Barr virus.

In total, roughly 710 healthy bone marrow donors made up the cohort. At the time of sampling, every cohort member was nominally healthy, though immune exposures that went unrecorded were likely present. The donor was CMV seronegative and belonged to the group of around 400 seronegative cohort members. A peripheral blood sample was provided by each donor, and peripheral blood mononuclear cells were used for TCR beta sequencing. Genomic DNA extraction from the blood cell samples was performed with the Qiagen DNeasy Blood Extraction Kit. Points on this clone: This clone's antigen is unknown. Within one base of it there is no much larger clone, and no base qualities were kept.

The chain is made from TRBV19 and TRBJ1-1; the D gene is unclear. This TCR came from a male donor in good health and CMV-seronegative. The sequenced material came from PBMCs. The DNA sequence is TGTGCCAGTAGCCAATCGTCGGGTACGGGGACTGAAGCTTTCTTT. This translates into CASSQSSGTGTEAFF. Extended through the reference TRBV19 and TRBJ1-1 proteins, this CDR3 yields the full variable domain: DGGITQSPKYLFRKEGQNVTLSCEQNLNHDAMYWYRQDPGQGLRLIYYSQIVNDFQKGDIAEGYSVSREKKESFPLTVTSAQKNPTAFYLCASSQSSGTGTEAFFGQGTRLTVV.